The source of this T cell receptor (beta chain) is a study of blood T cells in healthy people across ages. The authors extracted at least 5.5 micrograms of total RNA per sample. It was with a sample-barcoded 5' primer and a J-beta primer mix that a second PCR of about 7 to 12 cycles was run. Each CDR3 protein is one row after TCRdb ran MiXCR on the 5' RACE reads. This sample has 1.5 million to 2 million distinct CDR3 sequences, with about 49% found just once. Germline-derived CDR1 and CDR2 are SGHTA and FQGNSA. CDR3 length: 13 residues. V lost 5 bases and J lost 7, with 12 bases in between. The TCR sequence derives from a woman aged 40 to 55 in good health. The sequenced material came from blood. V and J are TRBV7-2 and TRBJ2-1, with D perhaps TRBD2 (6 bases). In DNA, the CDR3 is TGTGCCAGCAGCCCGACTAGAGAGAATGAGCAGTTCTTC. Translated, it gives CASSPTRENEQFF.